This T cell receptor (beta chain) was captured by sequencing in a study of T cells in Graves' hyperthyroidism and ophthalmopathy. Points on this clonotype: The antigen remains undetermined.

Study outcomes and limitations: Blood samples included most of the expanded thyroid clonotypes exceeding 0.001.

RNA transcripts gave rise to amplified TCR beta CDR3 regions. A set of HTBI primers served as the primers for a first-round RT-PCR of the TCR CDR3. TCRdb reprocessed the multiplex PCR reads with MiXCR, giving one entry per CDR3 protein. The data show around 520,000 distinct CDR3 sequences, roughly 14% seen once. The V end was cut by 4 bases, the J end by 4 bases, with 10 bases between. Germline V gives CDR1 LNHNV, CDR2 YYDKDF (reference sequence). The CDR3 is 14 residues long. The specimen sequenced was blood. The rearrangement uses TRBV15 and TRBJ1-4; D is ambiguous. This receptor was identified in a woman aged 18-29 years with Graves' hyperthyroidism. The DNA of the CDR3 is TGTGCCACCAGCATTCATTCAGTTAATGAAAAACTGTTTTTT. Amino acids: CATSIHSVNEKLFF.